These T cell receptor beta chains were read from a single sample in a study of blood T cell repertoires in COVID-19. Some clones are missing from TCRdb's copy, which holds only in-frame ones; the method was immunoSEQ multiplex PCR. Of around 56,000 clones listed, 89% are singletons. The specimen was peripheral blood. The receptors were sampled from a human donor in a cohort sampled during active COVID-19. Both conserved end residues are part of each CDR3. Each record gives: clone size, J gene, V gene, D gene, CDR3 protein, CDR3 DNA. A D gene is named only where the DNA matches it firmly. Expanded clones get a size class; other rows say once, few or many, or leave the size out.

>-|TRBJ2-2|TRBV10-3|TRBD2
CAISQFSGVNTGELFF
TGTGCCATCTCCCAATTTAGCGGGGTGAACACCGGGGAGCTGTTTTTT
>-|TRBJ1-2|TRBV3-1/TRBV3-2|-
CASSALINLNYGYTF
TGTGCCAGCAGCGCCCTTATAAACCTAAACTATGGCTACACCTTC
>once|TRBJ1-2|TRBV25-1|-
CASSELGTGKISGYTF
TGTGCCAGCAGTGAATTAGGAACAGGGAAAATCTCTGGCTACACCTTC
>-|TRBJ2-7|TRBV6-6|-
CASSSHEVAYEQYF
TGTGCCAGCAGTTCCCACGAGGTGGCCTACGAGCAGTACTTC
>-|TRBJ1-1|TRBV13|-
CASSLGQHSVVEAFF
TGTGCCAGCAGCCTTGGACAACACAGCGTTGTTGAAGCTTTCTTT
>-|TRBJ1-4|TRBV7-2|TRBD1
CASSPQQGLGEKLFF
TGTGCCAGCAGCCCTCAACAGGGGCTAGGAGAAAAACTGTTTTTT
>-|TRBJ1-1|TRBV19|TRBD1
CASSTSQGQGFTEAFF
TGTGCCAGTAGTACCTCCCAAGGACAGGGGTTCACTGAAGCTTTCTTT
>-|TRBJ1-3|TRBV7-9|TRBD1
CASSSSGTGDPFGNTIYF
TGTGCCAGCAGCTCGTCCGGGACAGGGGATCCTTTTGGAAACACCATATATTTT
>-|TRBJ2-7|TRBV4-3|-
CASSQVSGAPYEQYF
TGCGCCAGCAGCCAAGTGTCCGGAGCCCCCTACGAGCAGTACTTC
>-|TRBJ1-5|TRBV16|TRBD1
CASSGTGYSQPQHF
TGTGCCAGCAGTGGGACAGGGTATAGTCAGCCCCAGCATTTT
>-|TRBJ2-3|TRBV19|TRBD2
CASRRGLAGDRDTQYF
TGTGCCAGTAGGCGGGGACTAGCGGGGGATAGGGATACGCAGTATTTT
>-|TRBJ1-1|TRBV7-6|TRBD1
CASSLDVTGGNTEAFF
TGTGCCAGCAGCTTAGATGTGACAGGGGGAAACACTGAAGCTTTCTTT
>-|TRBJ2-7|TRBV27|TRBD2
CASSLAGGVAYEQYF
TGTGCCAGCAGCTTAGCGGGGGGGGTGGCCTACGAGCAGTACTTC
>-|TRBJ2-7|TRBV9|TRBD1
CASSVAGQGAYEQYF
TGTGCCAGCAGCGTAGCGGGACAGGGGGCCTACGAGCAGTACTTC
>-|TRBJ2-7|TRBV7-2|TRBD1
CASTSPGGQGAQEQYF
TGTGCCAGCACCTCACCCGGGGGACAGGGGGCGCAAGAGCAGTACTTC
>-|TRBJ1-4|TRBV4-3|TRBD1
CASSQLTGTGGEKLFF
TGCGCCAGCAGCCAACTCACCGGGACAGGGGGCGAAAAACTGTTTTTT
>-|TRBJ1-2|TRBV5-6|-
CASSLEVEEGNYGYTF
TGTGCCAGCAGCTTGGAGGTTGAGGAGGGTAACTATGGCTACACCTTC
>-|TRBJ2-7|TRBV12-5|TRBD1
CASGSATDRGLYEQYF
TGTGCTAGTGGTTCGGCTACCGACAGGGGGCTGTACGAGCAGTACTTC
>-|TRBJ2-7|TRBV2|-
CASSSDYLTREQYF
TGTGCCAGCAGCTCGGACTACCTAACAAGGGAGCAGTACTTC
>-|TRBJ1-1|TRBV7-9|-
CASSRRDILNTEAFF
TGTGCCAGCAGCCGACGGGACATCCTGAACACTGAAGCTTTCTTT
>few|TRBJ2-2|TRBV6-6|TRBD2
CASSYLTSGGTGELFF
TGTGCCAGCAGTTACCTGACTAGCGGGGGCACCGGGGAGCTGTTTTTT
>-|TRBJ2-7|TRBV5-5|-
CASSLEAGGVYEQYF
TGTGCCAGCAGCTTGGAGGCAGGTGGTGTCTACGAGCAGTACTTC
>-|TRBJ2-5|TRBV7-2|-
CASSLARLETQYF
TGTGCCAGCAGCTTAGCGCGACTTGAGACCCAGTACTTC
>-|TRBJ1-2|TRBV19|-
CASSITGPSNYGYTF
TGTGCCAGTAGTATTACTGGGCCCTCTAACTATGGCTACACCTTC